The 25 T cell receptor beta chains reported below all come from one sample, sequenced in a study of OX40 agonist ivuxolimab in advanced cancers. The repertoire was sequenced with immunoSEQ multiplex PCR; TCRdb's copy has only in-frame clones and lacks some. This table has tens of thousands of clones, approximately 86% appearing once. This specimen consisted of CD4+ or CD8+ T cells sorted from blood, obtained in a trial of the OX40 agonist ivuxolimab. The receptor set was obtained from an adult with an advanced solid tumor such as melanoma, head and neck, liver or kidney cancer.

The CDR3 loop is CASTNGNTIYF. The CDR3 DNA follows: TGTGCCAGCACCAACGGAAACACCATATATTTT. The chain is built from TRBV6-5 and TRBJ1-3, with D unresolved. Germline V gene lookup returns CDR1 MNHEY and CDR2 SVGAGI. V was pared by 7 bases and J by 4 bases, with 5 bases between. This CDR3 has 11 residues.

V and J are TRBV5-1 and TRBJ2-1, with TRBD1 matching over 8 bases. The CDR3 totals 17 residues. CDR1 is SGHRS, CDR2 YFSETQ, per germline. Germline trimming cut 0 bases from V and 0 bases from J; bases unmatched to any gene: 5. CDR3 coding DNA: TGCGCCAGCAGCTTGGGACAGGGGACGAGCTCCTACAATGAGCAGTTCTTC. Translated, it gives CASSLGQGTSSYNEQFF.

The V call is TRBV29-1, the J call TRBJ2-7, with 9 positions matching TRBD2. The CDR3 has 14 amino acids. Looked up from germline, CDR1 is SQVTM and CDR2 is ANQGSEA. Trimming took 7 bases from V and 2 from J; bases not matched to a gene: 9. This CDR3 reads CSANGPSGTYEQYF. The CDR3 DNA sequence: TGCAGCGCTAATGGTCCTAGCGGGACCTACGAGCAGTACTTC.

The chain has TRBV6-5 and TRBJ1-1, with 8 bases that match TRBD1. This CDR3 contains 14 residues. Germline-derived CDR1 and CDR2 are MNHEY and SVGAGI. J lost 1 base, V lost 6 bases, and 4 bases had no gene match. CDR3 sequence (DNA): TGTGCCAGCAGCTCCGGGACAGGGAACACTGAAGCTTTCTTT. It encodes CASSSGTGNTEAFF.

The J gene is TRBJ2-1, the V gene TRBV10-3; D is unresolved. CDR3 length: 16 residues. V lost 0 bases, J lost 8 bases, and 17 bases lay in between. From germline, CDR1 is ENHRY and CDR2 SYGVKD. The CDR3 here is CAISESRSPLPDEQFF. The CDR3 DNA follows: TGTGCCATCAGTGAGTCTAGGTCTCCTCTCCCAGATGAGCAGTTCTTC.

The genes are TRBV30 and TRBJ2-7; D remains ambiguous. This CDR3 contains 12 residues. V was shortened by 4 bases and J by 6 bases, with 13 bases between the two germline ends. The germline gives CDR1 GTSNPN, CDR2 SVGIG (reference sequence). The CDR3 reads CAWNRLSSEQYF. The CDR3 coding sequence is TGTGCCTGGAACCGACTTTCTTCCGAGCAGTACTTC.

V is TRBV7-2 and J is TRBJ2-7, with D unresolved. Germline CDR1 is SGHTA and CDR2 is FQGNSA. Trimming took off 0 bases at V and 1 base at J, with 4 bases between the two ends. CDR3 length: 13 amino acids. This CDR3 is CASSLAVSYEQYF. Written as DNA, the CDR3 is TGTGCCAGCAGCTTAGCGGTTTCCTACGAGCAGTACTTC.

This clone has a handful of counts. This chain joins TRBV9 and TRBJ2-2; no reliable D call. This CDR3 has 16 amino acids. Trimming took 4 bases from V and 3 from J, leaving 16 bases between them. In germline, CDR1 is SGDLS, CDR2 YYNGEE. This CDR3 is CASSPRLASDTGELFF. In DNA form, the CDR3 reads TGTGCCAGCAGCCCGCGGCTGGCCAGCGACACCGGGGAGCTGTTTTTT.

The gene calls are TRBV11-3 and TRBJ2-1; D uncertain. In germline, CDR1 is SGHNT, CDR2 YENEEA. Trimming left V 0 bases short and J 0 bases short, with 12 bases between. This CDR3 region has 17 residues. CDR3 in DNA: TGTGCCAGCAGCTTAGATCGGGCAGCCAGCTCCTACAATGAGCAGTTCTTC. This encodes CASSLDRAASSYNEQFF.

The genes are TRBV30 and TRBJ2-4; D possibly corresponds to TRBD1 (6 bases). The CDR3 spans 14 residues. Germline CDR1 and CDR2: GTSNPN and SVGIG (reference sequence). Trimming removed 2 bases from V and 4 bases from J, with 12 bases in between. In nucleotides, the CDR3 is TGTGCCTGGAGTCAAAAGGACAGTAAAAACATTCAGTACTTC. Encoded protein: CAWSQKDSKNIQYF.

The chain employs TRBV18 and TRBJ1-4, with D perhaps TRBD1 (5 bases). The CDR3 loop spans 14 amino acids. The V end was cut by 4 bases, the J end by 8 bases, with 14 bases between. CDR1 KGHSH and CDR2 LQKENI come from the germline V gene. In DNA, the CDR3 is TGTGCCAGCTCACAAGGAGGGACGTTAGAAAAACTGTTTTTT. Protein product: CASSQGGTLEKLFF.

This sequence joins TRBV7-3 and TRBJ1-1; perhaps TRBD1 as D (5 bases). The CDR3 has 14 residues. The ends were cut back, 2 bases at V and 6 bases at J, with 13 bases in the middle. CDR1 and CDR2 (germline): SGHTA, FQGTGA. CDR3 bases: TGTGCCAGCAGCTTAGGGGGTGCTGGCGCTGAAGCTTTCTTT. Translation gives CASSLGGAGAEAFF.

The chain recombines TRBV11-1 with TRBJ1-1; no clear D. V lost 5 bases and J 3 bases, leaving 16 bases between the germline ends. Looked up from germline, CDR1 is SGHAT and CDR2 is FQDESV (reference sequence). The CDR3 runs 15 residues. Here the CDR3 reads CASSLDGPRDTEAFF. CDR3 DNA: TGTGCCAGCAGCCTTGACGGGCCTAGGGACACTGAAGCTTTCTTT.

The chain joins TRBV6-6 to TRBJ1-2; D possibly corresponds to TRBD1 (6 bases). This CDR3 spans 15 amino acids. V was trimmed by 6 bases and J by 8 bases, leaving 22 bases between them. Germline CDR1 reads MNHNY; CDR2 reads SVGAGI (reference sequence). In DNA, the CDR3 is TGTGCCAGCAGCCCCCCCAGGGGAGAATCTTACGGCTACACCTTC. Protein sequence: CASSPPRGESYGYTF.

V is TRBV29-1 and J is TRBJ1-1; D not resolved. This CDR3 is 11 amino acids long. Germline loops: CDR1 SQVTM, CDR2 ANQGSEA. Trimming took off 3 bases at V and 6 bases at J, with 8 bases between the two ends. CDR3: CSVEGRSEAFF. The DNA of the CDR3 is TGCAGCGTTGAGGGGAGGTCTGAAGCTTTCTTT.

The chain recombines TRBV5-6 with TRBJ1-4; D possibly corresponds to TRBD1 (5 bases). In germline, CDR1 is SGHDT, CDR2 YYEEEE. Trimming stripped 3 bases from V and 8 bases from J, with 17 bases between. This CDR3 is 15 amino acids long. CDR3 coding DNA: TGTGCCAGCAGCTCCTTCGGACGGAGGGACGAAAAACTGTTTTTT. Translating gives CASSSFGRRDEKLFF.

The chain uses TRBV30 and TRBJ1-4; TRBD1 might be the D (6 bases). This CDR3 contains 11 residues. CDR1 is GTSNPN and CDR2 is SVGIG in the germline V gene (reference sequence). Deletions cut 4 bases from V and 10 bases from J, with 10 bases between. The CDR3 DNA follows: TGTGCCTGGACGAGGGGGGTAAAACTGTTTTTT. Protein sequence: CAWTRGVKLFF.

The gene calls are TRBV6-5 and TRBJ2-7, with a tentative D call TRBD1 (5 bases). Germline values: CDR1 MNHEY, CDR2 SVGAGI. Trimming took 9 bases from V and 1 from J, leaving 16 bases between them. CDR3 size: 14 residues. This chain's CDR3 is CASERSRTSYEQYF. Here the CDR3 DNA reads TGTGCCAGTGAGCGCTCCCGGACATCCTACGAGCAGTACTTC.

V is TRBV18 and J is TRBJ1-2; D is unresolved. Germline loops: CDR1 KGHSH, CDR2 LQKENI. CDR3 length: 17 amino acids. The germline V and J ends were trimmed by 6 bases and 3 bases, with 23 bases remaining between them. CDR3 protein: CASSHRRDEGFDYGYTF. DNA of the CDR3: TGTGCCAGCTCGCACCGAAGGGATGAGGGCTTCGACTATGGCTACACCTTC.

There are a few counts of this clone. The chain recombines TRBV11-2 with TRBJ2-4, with TRBD2 matching over 11 bases. CDR1 and CDR2 from the germline V gene are SGHAT and FQNNGV. The V gene end was trimmed by 5 bases and the J gene end by 5 bases; junction bases not matched to a gene: 11. This CDR3 contains 17 residues. The CDR3 DNA sequence: TGTGCCAGCAGCCCCCGTAGTAGCGGGAGGGCCGAAAACATTCAGTACTTC. Amino acids: CASSPRSSGRAENIQYF.

The genes are TRBV6-5 and TRBJ1-2; D gene uncertain. The ends were cut back, 0 bases at V and 7 bases at J, with 3 bases in the middle. This CDR3 has 11 amino acids. CDR1 and CDR2 from the germline V gene are MNHEY and SVGAGI. For the CDR3, the DNA is TGTGCCAGCAGTTACTCGATTGGCTACACCTTC. Translated, it gives CASSYSIGYTF.

V usage is TRBV7-3 and J usage is TRBJ2-7; TRBD1 matches 8 bases. CDR1 is SGHTA and CDR2 is FQGTGA in the germline V gene. This CDR3 comprises 16 residues. V lost 4 bases and J lost 4; bases outside the gene matches: 12. The CDR3 region is CASSSTEDRAGYEQYF. CDR3 DNA: TGTGCCAGCAGCTCAACCGAGGACAGGGCCGGGTACGAGCAGTACTTC. Looking up the rest from reference TRBV7-3 and TRBJ2-7 gives the full variable domain: GAGVSQTPSNKVTEKGKYVELRCDPISGHTALYWYRQSLGQGPEFLIYFQGTGAADDSGLPNDRFFAVRPEGSVSTLKIQRTERGDSAVYLCASSSTEDRAGYEQYFGPGTRLTVT.

This clone was counted a few times. The rearrangement links TRBV30 to TRBJ1-2; no clear D gene. This CDR3 has 12 amino acids. V lost 0 bases to trimming and J lost 3 bases, with 5 bases between them. Germline V gene data show CDR1 as GTSNPN and CDR2 as SVGIG (reference sequence). CDR3 nucleotides: TGTGCCTGGAGTGTAAGCGACTATGGCTACACCTTC. It encodes CAWSVSDYGYTF. The whole variable domain, filled in from reference TRBV30 and TRBJ1-2, reads SQTIHQWPATLVQPVGSPLSLECTVEGTSNPNLYWYRQAAGRGLQLLFYSVGIGQISSEVPQNLSASRPQDRQFILSSKKLLLSDSGFYLCAWSVSDYGYTFGSGTRLTVV.

The chain is built from TRBV6-1 and TRBJ1-5; perhaps TRBD1 as D (5 bases). Germline CDR1 MNHNS, CDR2 SASEGT. This CDR3 is 15 amino acids long. Trimming took off 4 bases at V and 3 bases at J, with 13 bases between the two ends. The CDR3 coding sequence is TGTGCCAGCAGTGTTGAGGGGCAACTCAATCAGCCCCAGCATTTT. Its protein is CASSVEGQLNQPQHF.

The genes are TRBV19 and TRBJ2-5; D assignment may be TRBD1 or TRBD2 (5 bases each). Germline CDR1 and CDR2: LNHDA and SQIVND (reference sequence). The V and J ends lost 6 bases and 4 bases respectively, with 21 bases between them. The CDR3 spans 16 residues. The CDR3 DNA sequence: TGTGCCAGTAGCATAAAGGCGACGGGACCCCGAGAGACCCAGTACTTC. It translates to CASSIKATGPRETQYF.